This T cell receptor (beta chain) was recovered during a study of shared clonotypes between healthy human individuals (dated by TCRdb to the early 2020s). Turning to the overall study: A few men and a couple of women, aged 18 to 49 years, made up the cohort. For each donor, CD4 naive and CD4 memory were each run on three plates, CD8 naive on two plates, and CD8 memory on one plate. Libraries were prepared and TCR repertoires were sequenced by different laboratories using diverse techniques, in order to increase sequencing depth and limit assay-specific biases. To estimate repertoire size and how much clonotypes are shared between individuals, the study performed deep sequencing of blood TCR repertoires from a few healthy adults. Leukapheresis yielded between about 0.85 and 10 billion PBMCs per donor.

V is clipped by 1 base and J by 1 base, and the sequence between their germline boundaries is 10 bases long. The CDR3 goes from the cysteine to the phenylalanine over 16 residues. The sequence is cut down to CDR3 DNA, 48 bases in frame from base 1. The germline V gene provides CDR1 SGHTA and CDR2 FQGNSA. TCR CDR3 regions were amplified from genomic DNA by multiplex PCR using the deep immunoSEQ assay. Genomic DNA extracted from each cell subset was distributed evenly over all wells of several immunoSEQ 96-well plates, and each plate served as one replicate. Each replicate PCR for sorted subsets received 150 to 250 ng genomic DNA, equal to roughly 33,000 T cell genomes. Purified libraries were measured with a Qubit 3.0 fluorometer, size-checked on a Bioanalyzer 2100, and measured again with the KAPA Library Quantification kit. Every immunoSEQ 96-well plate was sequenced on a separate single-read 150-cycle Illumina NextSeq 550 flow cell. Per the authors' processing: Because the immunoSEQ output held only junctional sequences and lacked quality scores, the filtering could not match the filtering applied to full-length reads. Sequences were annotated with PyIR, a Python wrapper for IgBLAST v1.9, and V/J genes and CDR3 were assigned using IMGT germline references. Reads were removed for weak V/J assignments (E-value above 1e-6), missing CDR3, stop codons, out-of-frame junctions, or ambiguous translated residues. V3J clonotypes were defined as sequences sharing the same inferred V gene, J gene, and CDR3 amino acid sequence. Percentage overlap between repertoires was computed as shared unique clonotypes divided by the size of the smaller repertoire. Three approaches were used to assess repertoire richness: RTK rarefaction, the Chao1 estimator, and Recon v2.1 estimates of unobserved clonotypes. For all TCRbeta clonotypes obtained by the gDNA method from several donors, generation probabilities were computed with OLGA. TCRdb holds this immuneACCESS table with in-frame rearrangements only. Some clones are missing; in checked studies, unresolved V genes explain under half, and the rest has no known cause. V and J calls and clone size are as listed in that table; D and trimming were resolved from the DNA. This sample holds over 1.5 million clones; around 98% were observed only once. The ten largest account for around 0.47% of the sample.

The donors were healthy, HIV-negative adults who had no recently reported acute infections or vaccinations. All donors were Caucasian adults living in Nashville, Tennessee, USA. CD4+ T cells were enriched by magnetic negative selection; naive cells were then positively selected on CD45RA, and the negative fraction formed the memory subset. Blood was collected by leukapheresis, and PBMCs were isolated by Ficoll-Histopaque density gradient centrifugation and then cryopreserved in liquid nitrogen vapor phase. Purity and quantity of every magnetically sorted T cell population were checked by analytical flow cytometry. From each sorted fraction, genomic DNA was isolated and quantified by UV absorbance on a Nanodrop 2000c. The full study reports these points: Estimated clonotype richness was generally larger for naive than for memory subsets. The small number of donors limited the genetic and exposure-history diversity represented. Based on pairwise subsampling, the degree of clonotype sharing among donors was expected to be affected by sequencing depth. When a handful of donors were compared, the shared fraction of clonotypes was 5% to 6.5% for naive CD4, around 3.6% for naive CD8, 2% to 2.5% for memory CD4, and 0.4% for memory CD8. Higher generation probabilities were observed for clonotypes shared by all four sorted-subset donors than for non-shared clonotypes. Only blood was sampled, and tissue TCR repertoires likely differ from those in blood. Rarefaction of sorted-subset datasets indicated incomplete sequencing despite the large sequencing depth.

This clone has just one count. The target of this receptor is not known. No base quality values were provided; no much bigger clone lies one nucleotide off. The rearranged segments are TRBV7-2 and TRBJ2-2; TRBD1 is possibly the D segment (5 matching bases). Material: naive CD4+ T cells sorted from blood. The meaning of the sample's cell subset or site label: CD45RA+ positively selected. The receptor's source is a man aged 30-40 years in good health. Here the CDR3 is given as CASSLGGARNTGELFF. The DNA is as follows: TGTGCCAGCAGCTTAGGTGGGGCCAGGAACACCGGGGAGCTGTTTTTT.